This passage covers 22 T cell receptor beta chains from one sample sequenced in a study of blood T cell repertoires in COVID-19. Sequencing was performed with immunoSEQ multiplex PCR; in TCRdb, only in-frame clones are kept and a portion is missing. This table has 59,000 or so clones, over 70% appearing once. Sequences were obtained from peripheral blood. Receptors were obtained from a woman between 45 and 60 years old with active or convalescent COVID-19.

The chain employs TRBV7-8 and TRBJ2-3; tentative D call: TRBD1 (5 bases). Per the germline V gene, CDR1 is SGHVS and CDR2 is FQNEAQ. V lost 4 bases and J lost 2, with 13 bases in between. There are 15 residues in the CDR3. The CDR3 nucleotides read TGTGCCAGCAGCTCCGCAGGGCCCTTCACAGATACGCAGTATTTT. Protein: CASSSAGPFTDTQYF.

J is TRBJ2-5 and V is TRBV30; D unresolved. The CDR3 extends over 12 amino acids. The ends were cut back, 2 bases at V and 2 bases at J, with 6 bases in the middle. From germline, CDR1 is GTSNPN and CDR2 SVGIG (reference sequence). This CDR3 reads CAWSIVQETQYF. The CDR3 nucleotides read TGTGCCTGGAGTATAGTTCAAGAGACCCAGTACTTC.

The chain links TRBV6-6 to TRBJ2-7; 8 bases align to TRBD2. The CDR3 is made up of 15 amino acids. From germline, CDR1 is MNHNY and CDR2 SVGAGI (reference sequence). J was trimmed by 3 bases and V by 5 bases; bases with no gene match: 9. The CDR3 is CASSLGTSLYYEQYF. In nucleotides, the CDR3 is TGTGCCAGCAGTCTTGGGACTAGTCTGTACTACGAGCAGTACTTC.

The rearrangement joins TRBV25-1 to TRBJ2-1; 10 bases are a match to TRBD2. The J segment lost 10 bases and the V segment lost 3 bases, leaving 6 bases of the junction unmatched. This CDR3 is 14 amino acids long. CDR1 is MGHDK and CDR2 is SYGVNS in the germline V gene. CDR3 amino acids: CASSDPSTSGEQFF. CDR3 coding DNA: TGTGCCAGCAGTGATCCTTCGACTAGCGGGGAGCAGTTCTTC.

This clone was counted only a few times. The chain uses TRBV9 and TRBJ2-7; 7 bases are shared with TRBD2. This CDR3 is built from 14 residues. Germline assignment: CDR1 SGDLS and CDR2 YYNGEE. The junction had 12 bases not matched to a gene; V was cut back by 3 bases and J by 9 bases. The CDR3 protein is CASSEAPDGGGQYF. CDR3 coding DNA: TGTGCCAGCAGCGAGGCCCCCGACGGCGGGGGGCAGTACTTC.

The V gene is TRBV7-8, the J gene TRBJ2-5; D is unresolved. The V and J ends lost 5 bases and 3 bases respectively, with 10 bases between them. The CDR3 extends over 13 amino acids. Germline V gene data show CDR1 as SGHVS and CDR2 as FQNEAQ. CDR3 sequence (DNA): TGTGCCAGCAGCCTAGGCAGTAAAGAGACCCAGTACTTC. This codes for CASSLGSKETQYF.

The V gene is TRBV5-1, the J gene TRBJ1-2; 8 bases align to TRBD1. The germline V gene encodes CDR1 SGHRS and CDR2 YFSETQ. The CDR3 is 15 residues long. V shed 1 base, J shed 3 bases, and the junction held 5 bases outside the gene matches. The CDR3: CASSLKADRDYGYTF. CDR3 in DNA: TGCGCCAGCAGCTTGAAGGCGGACAGGGACTATGGCTACACCTTC.

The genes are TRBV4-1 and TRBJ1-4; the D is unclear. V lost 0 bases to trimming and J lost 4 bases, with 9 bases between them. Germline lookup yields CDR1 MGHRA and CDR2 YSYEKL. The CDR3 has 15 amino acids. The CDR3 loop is CASSQDRYSNEKLFF. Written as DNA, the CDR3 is TGCGCCAGCAGCCAAGATCGTTACAGTAATGAAAAACTGTTTTTT.

CDR3 nucleotide sequence: TGTGCCAGCAGCTTAACGGGAGGAAACTACGAGCAGTACTTC. Translating gives CASSLTGGNYEQYF. The chain has TRBV11-2 and TRBJ2-7; 7 nucleotides match TRBD2. The V segment lost 2 bases and the J segment 3 bases; nucleotides outside the gene matches: 4. The germline V gene encodes CDR1 SGHAT and CDR2 FQNNGV. The CDR3 contains 14 residues.

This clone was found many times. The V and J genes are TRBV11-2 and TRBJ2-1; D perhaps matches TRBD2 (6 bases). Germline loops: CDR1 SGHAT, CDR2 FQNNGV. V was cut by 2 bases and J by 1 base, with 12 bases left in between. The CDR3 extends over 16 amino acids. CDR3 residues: CASSLLSGVSYNEQFF. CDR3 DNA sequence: TGTGCCAGCAGCTTATTGTCGGGGGTTTCCTACAATGAGCAGTTCTTC.

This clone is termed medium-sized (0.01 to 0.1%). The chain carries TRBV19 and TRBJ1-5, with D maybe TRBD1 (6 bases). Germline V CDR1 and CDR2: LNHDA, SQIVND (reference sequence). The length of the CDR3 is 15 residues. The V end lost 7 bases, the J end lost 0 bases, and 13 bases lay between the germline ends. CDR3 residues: CASIPGTLSNQPQHF. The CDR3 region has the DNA TGTGCCAGTATTCCCGGGACACTTAGCAATCAGCCCCAGCATTTT.

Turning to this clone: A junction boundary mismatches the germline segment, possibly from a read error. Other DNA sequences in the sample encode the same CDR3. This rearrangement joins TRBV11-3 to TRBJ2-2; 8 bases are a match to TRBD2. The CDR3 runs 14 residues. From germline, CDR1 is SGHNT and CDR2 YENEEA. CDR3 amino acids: CASSRSGDTGELFF. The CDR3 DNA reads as TGTGCCAGCAGCCGTAGCGGGGACACCGGGGAACTGTTTTTT.

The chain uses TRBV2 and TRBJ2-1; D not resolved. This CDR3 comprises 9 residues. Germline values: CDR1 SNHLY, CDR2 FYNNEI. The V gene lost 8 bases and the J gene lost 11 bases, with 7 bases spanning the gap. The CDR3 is CASGLKQFF. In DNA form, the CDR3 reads TGTGCCAGCGGCTTAAAGCAGTTCTTC.

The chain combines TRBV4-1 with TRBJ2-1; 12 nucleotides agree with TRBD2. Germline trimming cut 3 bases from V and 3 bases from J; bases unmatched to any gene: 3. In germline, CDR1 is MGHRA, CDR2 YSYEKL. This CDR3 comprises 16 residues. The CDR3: CASSQLAGGVYNEQFF. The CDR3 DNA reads TGCGCCAGCAGCCAGCTAGCGGGAGGGGTCTACAATGAGCAGTTCTTC.

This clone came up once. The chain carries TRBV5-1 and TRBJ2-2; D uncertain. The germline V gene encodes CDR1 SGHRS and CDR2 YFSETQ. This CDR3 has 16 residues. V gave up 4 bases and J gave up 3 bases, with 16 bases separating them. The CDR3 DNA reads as TGCGCCAGCAGCCTCAATACCAAGGCGGACACCGGGGAGCTGTTTTTT. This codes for CASSLNTKADTGELFF.

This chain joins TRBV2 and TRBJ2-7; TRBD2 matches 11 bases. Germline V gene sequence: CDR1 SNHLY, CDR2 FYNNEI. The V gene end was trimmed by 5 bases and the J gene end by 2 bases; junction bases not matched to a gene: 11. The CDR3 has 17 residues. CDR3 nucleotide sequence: TGTGCCAGCAGTCCCTACAGACTAGCGGGAAGCACCTACGAGCAGTACTTC. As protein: CASSPYRLAGSTYEQYF.

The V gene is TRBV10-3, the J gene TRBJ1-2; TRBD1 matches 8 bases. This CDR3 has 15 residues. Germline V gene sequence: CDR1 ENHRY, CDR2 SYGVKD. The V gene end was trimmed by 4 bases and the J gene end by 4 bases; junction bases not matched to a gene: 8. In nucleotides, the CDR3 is TGTGCCATCAGTGCCCGACAGGGGTTGGGCTATGGCTACACCTTC. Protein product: CAISARQGLGYGYTF.

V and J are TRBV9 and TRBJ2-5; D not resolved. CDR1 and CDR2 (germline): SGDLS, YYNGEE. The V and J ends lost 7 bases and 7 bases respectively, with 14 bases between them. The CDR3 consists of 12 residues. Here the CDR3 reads CASVTVLGTQYF. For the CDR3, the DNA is TGTGCCAGCGTAACCGTCCTAGGGACCCAGTACTTC. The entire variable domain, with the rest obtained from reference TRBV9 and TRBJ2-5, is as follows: DSGVTQTPKHLITATGQRVTLRCSPRSGDLSVYWYQQSLDQGLQFLIQYYNGEERAKGNILERFSAQQFPDLHSELNLSSLELGDSALYFCASVTVLGTQYFGPGTRLLVL.

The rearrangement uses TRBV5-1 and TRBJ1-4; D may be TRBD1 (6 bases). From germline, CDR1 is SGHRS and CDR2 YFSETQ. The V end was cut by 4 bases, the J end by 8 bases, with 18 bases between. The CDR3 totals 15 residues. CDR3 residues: CASSSPQGEGEKLFF. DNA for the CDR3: TGCGCCAGCAGCAGCCCACAGGGTGAAGGAGAAAAACTGTTTTTT.

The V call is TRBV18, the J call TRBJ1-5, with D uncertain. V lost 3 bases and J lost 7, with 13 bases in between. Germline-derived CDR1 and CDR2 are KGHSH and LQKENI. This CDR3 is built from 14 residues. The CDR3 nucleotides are TGTGCCAGCTCACCCGACGGTAAGGAGCAGCCCCAGCATTTT. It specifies CASSPDGKEQPQHF.

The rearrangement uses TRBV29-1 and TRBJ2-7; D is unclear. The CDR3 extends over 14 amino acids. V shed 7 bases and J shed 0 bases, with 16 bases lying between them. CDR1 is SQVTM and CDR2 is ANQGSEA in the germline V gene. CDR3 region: CSALTGGVSYEQYF. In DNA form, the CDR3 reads TGCAGCGCCCTGACTGGCGGAGTCTCCTACGAGCAGTACTTC.

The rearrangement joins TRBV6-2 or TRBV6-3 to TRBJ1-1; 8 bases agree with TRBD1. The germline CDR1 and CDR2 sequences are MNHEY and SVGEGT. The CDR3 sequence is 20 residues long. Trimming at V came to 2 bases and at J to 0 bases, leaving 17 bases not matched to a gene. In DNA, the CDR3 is TGTGCCAGCAGTTACGAGACAGGGGAAAGATCGTGGAGCATGAACACTGAAGCTTTCTTT. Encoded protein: CASSYETGERSWSMNTEAFF.